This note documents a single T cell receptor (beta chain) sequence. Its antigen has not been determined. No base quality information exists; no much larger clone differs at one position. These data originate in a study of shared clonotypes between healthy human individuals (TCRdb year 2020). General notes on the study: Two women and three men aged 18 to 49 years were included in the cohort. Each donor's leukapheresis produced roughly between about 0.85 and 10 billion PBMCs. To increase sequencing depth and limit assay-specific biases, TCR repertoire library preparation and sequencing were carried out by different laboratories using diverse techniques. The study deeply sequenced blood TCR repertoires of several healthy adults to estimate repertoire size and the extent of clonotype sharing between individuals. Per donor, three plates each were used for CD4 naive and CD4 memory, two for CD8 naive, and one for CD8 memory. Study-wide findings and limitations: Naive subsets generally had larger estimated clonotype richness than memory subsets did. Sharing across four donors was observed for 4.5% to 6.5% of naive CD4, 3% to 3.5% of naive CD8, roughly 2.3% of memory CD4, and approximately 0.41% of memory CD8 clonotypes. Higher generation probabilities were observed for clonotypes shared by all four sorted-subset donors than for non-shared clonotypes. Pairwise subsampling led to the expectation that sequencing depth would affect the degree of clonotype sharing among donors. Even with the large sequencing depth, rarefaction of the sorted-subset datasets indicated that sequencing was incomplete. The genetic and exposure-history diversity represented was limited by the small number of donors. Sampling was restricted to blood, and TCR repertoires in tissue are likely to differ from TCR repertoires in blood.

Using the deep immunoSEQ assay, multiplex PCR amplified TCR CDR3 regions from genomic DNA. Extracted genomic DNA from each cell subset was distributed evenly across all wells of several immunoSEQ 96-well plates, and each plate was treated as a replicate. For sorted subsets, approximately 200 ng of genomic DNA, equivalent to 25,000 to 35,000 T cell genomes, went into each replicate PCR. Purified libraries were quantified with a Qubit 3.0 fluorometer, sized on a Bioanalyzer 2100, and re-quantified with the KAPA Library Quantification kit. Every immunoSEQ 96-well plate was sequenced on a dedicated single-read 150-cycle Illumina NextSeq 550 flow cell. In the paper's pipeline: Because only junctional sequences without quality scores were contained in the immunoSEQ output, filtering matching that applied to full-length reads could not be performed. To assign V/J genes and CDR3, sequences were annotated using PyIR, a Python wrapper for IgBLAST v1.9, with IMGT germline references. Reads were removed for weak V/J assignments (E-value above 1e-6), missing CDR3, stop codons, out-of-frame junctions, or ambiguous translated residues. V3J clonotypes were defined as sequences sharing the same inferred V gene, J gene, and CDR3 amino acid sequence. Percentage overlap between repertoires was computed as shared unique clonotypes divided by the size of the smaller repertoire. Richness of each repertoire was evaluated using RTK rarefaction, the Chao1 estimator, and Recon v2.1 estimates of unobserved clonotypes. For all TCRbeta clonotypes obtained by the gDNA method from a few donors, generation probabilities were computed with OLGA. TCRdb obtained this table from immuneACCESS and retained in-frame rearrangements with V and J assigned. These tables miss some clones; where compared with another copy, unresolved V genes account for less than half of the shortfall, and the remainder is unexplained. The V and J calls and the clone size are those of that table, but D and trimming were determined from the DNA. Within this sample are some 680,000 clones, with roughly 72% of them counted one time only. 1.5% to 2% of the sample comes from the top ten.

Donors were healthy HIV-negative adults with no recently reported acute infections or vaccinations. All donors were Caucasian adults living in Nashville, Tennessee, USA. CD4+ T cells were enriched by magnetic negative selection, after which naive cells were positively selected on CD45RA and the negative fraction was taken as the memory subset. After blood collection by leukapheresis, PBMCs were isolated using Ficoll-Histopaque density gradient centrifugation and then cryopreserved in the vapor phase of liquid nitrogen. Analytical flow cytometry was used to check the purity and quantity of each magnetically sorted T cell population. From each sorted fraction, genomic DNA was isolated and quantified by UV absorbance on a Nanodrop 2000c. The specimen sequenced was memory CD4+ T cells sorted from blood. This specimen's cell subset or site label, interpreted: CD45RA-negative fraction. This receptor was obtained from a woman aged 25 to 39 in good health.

The base sequence is TGTGCCAGCTTAATTTCGCGGGGAGGGCGAGAAGCTTTCTTT. Its translation reads: CASLISRGGREAFF. Recombination linked TRBV6-5 to TRBJ1-1; the D gene cannot be named for sure. CDR1 is given as MNHEY and CDR2 as SVGAGI, both from the germline V gene. The junction shows trimming of 8 bases on V and 8 bases on J, plus 21 bases between the germline ends. Its CDR3 holds 14 amino acids, cysteine through phenylalanine. Only the CDR3 part of the read is kept: 42 bases, read in frame from the first base.